The next 26 T cell receptor beta chains were all read from a single sample in a study of molecular identifiers for immune sequencing clone quantification. TCRdb processed the PCR reads anew with MiXCR; each CDR3 protein has one entry. The table has nearly 650,000 distinct CDR3 sequences, approximately 24% seen once. The sample consisted of naive CD8+ T cells from blood, with Jurkat cell RNA spiked in. The subset: FACS-sorted CD8+CD4-CCR7+CD45RA+ naive T cells. These TCRs come from a human donor in good health. Some libraries in this study had Jurkat cell RNA spiked in.

The table lists this clonotype with a few counts. V gene TRBV6-1 combines with J gene TRBJ2-7; D perhaps matches TRBD1 (6 bases). Germline lookup yields CDR1 MNHNS and CDR2 SASEGT. Deletions cut 2 bases from V and 4 bases from J, with 15 bases between. This CDR3 has 15 amino acids. CDR3 coding DNA: TGTGCCAGCAGTGAACGCAGGGGCCCTCGATACGAGCAGTACTTC. It specifies CASSERRGPRYEQYF.

In its sample, this clonotype was seen a few times. The chain couples TRBV21-1 to TRBJ1-1; TRBD1 is the table's D call, not checked against the DNA. TRBV21-1 is a known pseudogene. The length of the CDR3 is 16 residues. CDR3 DNA: TGTGCCAGCAACCCCCGAGACAAAGGAGTTAACACTGAAGCTTTCTTT. This gives the protein CASNPRDKGVNTEAFF.

This clonotype has a count of ten or more. This chain uses TRBV12-3 or TRBV12-4 with TRBJ1-5; D is perhaps TRBD1 (5 bases). V lost 6 bases and J 6 bases, leaving 12 bases between the germline ends. This CDR3 has 13 residues. In DNA form, the CDR3 reads TGTGCCAGCAGCCGGGGGGGGAGTCAGCCCCAGCATTTT. Translating gives CASSRGGSQPQHF.

As for this clonotype: A much larger clone differs by one base, so this may be a read error. The V call is TRBV14, the J call TRBJ1-1; TRBD1 is a possible D gene (5 bases). Trimming shortened V by 7 bases and J by 4 bases, and 13 bases separated the two germline ends. The CDR3 runs 13 residues. CDR1 and CDR2 (germline): SGHDN, FVKESK. The chain's CDR3 is CASNPWDVTEAFF. In nucleotides, the CDR3 is TGTGCCAGCAACCCCTGGGACGTCACTGAAGCTTTCTTT.

This clonotype showed up many times. This chain connects TRBV5-1 to TRBJ2-3, with D perhaps matching TRBD1 or TRBD2 (5 bases each). Germline V gene lookup returns CDR1 SGHRS and CDR2 YFSETQ. The V end lost 0 bases, the J end lost 6 bases, and 14 bases lay between the germline ends. This CDR3 contains 15 residues. The CDR3: CASSLVPAREDTQYF. CDR3 nucleotide sequence: TGCGCCAGCAGCTTGGTTCCCGCCAGGGAGGATACGCAGTATTTT.

With respect to this clonotype: At one end, the junction sequence differs from germline, possibly due to a read error. This sequence joins TRBV10-1 and TRBJ2-6; D is uncertain. CDR3 size: 14 residues. CDR1 is WNHNN and CDR2 is SYGVQD in the germline V gene (reference sequence). The DNA for the CDR3 is TGCCCCAGCAGTGCTAATCCGGGGGCCAACGTCCTGACTTTC. The encoded protein is CPSSANPGANVLTF.

This clonotype turned up a few times. The chain joins TRBV7-9 to TRBJ2-1, with 8 bases lining up with TRBD2. Germline V lookup: CDR1 SEHNR, CDR2 FQNEAQ (reference sequence). V dropped 1 base and J dropped 4; count of bases not matched to a gene: 6. The CDR3 extends over 16 amino acids. The DNA for the CDR3 is TGTGCCAGCAGCTTAGAGGGCGGGAGGAGATACAATGAGCAGTTCTTC. Amino acids: CASSLEGGRRYNEQFF. Full variable domain (rest looked up from reference TRBV7-9 and TRBJ2-1): DTGVSQNPRHKITKRGQNVTFRCDPISEHNRLYWYRQTLGQGPEFLTYFQNEAQLEKSRLLSDRFSAERPKGSFSTLEIQRTEQGDSAMYLCASSLEGGRRYNEQFFGPGTRLTVL.

This clonotype has only a few counts. A much bigger clone sits one base away, suggesting this may be a read error. This chain links TRBV5-1 with TRBJ1-1; 7 bases are shared with TRBD1. Germline values: CDR1 SGHRS, CDR2 YFSETQ. The CDR3 runs 12 residues. CDR3 nucleotides: TGCGCCAGCAGCTCGGAGGGGGCTGAAGCTTCCTTT. Residues: CASSSEGAEASF.

Comments on this clonotype: This clone may be a read error of a much larger clone one base away. This chain uses TRBV29-1 with TRBJ2-1, with D tentatively TRBD1 (6 bases). The CDR3 covers 19 residues. Germline V gives CDR1 SQVTM, CDR2 ANQGSEA. V dropped 5 bases and J dropped 0 bases, with 26 bases sitting between them. The chain's CDR3 is CSVTPTSRGTASSYNEQFF. The CDR3 coding sequence is TGCAGCGTTACGCCAACGTCCAGGGGTACAGCTAGCTCCTACAATGAGCAGTTCTTC.

This clonotype appeared a few times. A much bigger clone sits one base away, suggesting this may be a read error. The CDR3 region has the DNA TGTGCCAGCAGTGAAGGGGGCAGGGGGCGAGAGCCCCAGTACTTC. Translating gives CASSEGGRGREPQYF. The chain couples TRBV2 to TRBJ2-5, with 8 bases that match TRBD1. This CDR3 has 15 amino acids. The germline V gene encodes CDR1 SNHLY and CDR2 FYNNEI.

This clonotype has a single count. A read error may be the cause here, since a much bigger clone is one base away. The chain carries TRBV10-3 and TRBJ1-1, with D uncertain. The CDR3 length is 14 residues. Germline V gene sequence: CDR1 ENHRY, CDR2 SYGVKD. Trimming took off 0 bases at V and 5 bases at J, with 10 bases between the two ends. The CDR3 is CAISESRGLTEAFF. The CDR3 nucleotides are TGTGCCATCAGTGAGTCGCGGGGATTGACTGAAGCTTTCTTT.

The J gene is TRBJ2-1, the V gene TRBV12-3 or TRBV12-4, with 11 positions matching TRBD1. This CDR3 spans 15 amino acids. Trimming cost V 6 bases and J 8 bases; bases outside gene matches: 9. The DNA of the CDR3 is TGTGCCAGCAGCCTCCGGGACAGGGGGGTAGATGAGCAGTTCTTC. Translated, it gives CASSLRDRGVDEQFF.

This clonotype came up many times. The J gene is TRBJ1-1, the V gene TRBV4-1; D not resolved. Germline CDR1 and CDR2: MGHRA and YSYEKL. The CDR3 covers 13 residues. The germline V and J ends were trimmed by 0 bases and 3 bases, with 5 bases remaining between them. The CDR3 is CASSQEGYTEAFF. The CDR3 DNA reads TGCGCCAGCAGCCAAGAGGGGTACACTGAAGCTTTCTTT.

This clonotype was seen at least ten times. CDR3 coding DNA: TGTGCCAGCAGGTGGACGGTCTCTGGGGCCAACGTCCTGACTTTC. Translated: CASRWTVSGANVLTF. This chain links TRBV6-5 with TRBJ2-6; D is uncertain. The CDR3 contains 15 residues. Per the germline V gene, CDR1 is MNHEY and CDR2 is SVGAGI. Trimming pared 6 bases from V and 0 bases from J, leaving 9 bases between.

In this sample, this clonotype turned up a few times. This chain uses TRBV29-1 with TRBJ1-6; weak D call: TRBD1 (6 bases). Germline V gene data show CDR1 as SQVTM and CDR2 as ANQGSEA. V lost 2 bases and J lost 8, with 13 bases in between. CDR3 length: 14 residues. The CDR3 DNA sequence: TGCAGCGTTGAATGGGGGGCTCTTGATTCACCCCTCCACTTT. Translating gives CSVEWGALDSPLHF.

This sequence joins TRBV5-4 and TRBJ2-7, with a tentative D call TRBD1 (6 bases). This CDR3 is built from 14 residues. CDR1 SGHNT and CDR2 YYREEE come from the germline V gene (reference sequence). The germline V and J ends were trimmed by 1 base and 5 bases, with 13 bases remaining between them. DNA of the CDR3: TGTGCCAGCAGCTTGACAGGGCGAGTGGACGAGCAGTACTTC. Protein sequence: CASSLTGRVDEQYF.

Many counts were recorded for this clonotype. The gene calls are TRBV15 and TRBJ2-3; tentative D call: TRBD1 (6 bases). V was trimmed by 5 bases and J by 2 bases, leaving 17 bases between them. Germline V gene data show CDR1 as LNHNV and CDR2 as YYDKDF (reference sequence). This CDR3 contains 16 residues. The CDR3 loop reads CATSRGQSGLTDTQYF. The DNA for the CDR3 is TGTGCCACCAGCCGAGGACAGTCAGGACTCACAGATACGCAGTATTTT.

The J gene is TRBJ2-3, the V gene TRBV9, with D perhaps assigned TRBD1 or TRBD2 (5 bases each). Germline CDR1 reads SGDLS; CDR2 reads YYNGEE. Trimming removed 4 bases from V and 4 bases from J, with 22 bases in between. The CDR3 totals 17 residues. This CDR3 reads CASSPGSGSAPADTQYF. DNA of the CDR3: TGTGCCAGCAGCCCGGGATCAGGGTCCGCTCCCGCAGATACGCAGTATTTT.

This clonotype occurred a few times. This chain links TRBV7-2 with TRBJ2-7; either TRBD1 or TRBD2 may fit D (6 bases each). Germline CDR1 SGHTA, CDR2 FQGNSA. This CDR3 spans 15 amino acids. The V gene lost 5 bases and the J gene lost 5 bases, with 19 bases spanning the gap. CDR3 amino acids: CASSTYGGPTNEQYF. In DNA, the CDR3 is TGTGCCAGCAGCACATACGGGGGCCCTACCAACGAGCAGTACTTC.

Of note for this clonotype: Possible read error: a much larger clone is one base away. The rearrangement joins TRBV5-4 to TRBJ2-4, with TRBD2 matching over 11 bases. CDR1 is SGHNT and CDR2 is YYREEE in the germline V gene (reference sequence). This CDR3 is built from 16 residues. CDR3 in DNA: TGTGCCAGCAGCTTGGGACTAGCGGGGCCAAAGAGGATTCTGTACTTC. It translates to CASSLGLAGPKRILYF.

In this sample, this clonotype turned up a few times. Relative to the germline gene, one junction end is altered; a read error may explain this. The chain combines TRBV15 with TRBJ2-6; TRBD1 is a possible D gene (5 bases). From germline, CDR1 is LNHNV and CDR2 YYDKDF (reference sequence). The CDR3 runs 17 residues. The CDR3 reads CATSRDSGPVGANALTF. As DNA, the CDR3 is TGTGCCACCAGCAGAGATAGTGGCCCGGTAGGGGCCAACGCCCTGACTTTC.

Regarding this clonotype: Germline and junction disagree at one end, which may indicate a read error. The chain carries TRBV28 and TRBJ2-2; tentatively, D is TRBD2 (6 bases). This CDR3 is 14 amino acids long. Germline V gene sequence: CDR1 MDHEN, CDR2 SYDVKM. CDR3 bases: TGTGCCGGCAGTTCCTCCCCAACCAGTCGGGAGCTGTGTTTT. As protein: CAGSSSPTSRELCF. The entire variable domain, with the rest obtained from reference TRBV28 and TRBJ2-2, is as follows: DVKVTQSSRYLVKRTGEKVFLECVQDMDHENMFWYRQDPGLGLRLIYFSYDVKMKEKGDIPEGYSVSREKKERFSLILESASTNQTSMYLCAGSSSPTSRELCFGEGSRLTVL.

The rearrangement links TRBV19 to TRBJ2-3; D possibly corresponds to TRBD2 (5 bases). Germline CDR1 reads LNHDA; CDR2 reads SQIVND (reference sequence). The CDR3 has 15 amino acids. Trimming left V 1 base short and J 2 bases short, with 10 bases between. The CDR3 DNA is TGTGCCAGTAGTATAGGGACTCTTGACACAGATACGCAGTATTTT. Translation: CASSIGTLDTDTQYF. The variable domain in full, with the rest retrieved from reference TRBV19 and TRBJ2-3, is DGGITQSPKYLFRKEGQNVTLSCEQNLNHDAMYWYRQDPGQGLRLIYYSQIVNDFQKGDIAEGYSVSREKKESFPLTVTSAQKNPTAFYLCASSIGTLDTDTQYFGPGTRLTVL.

This clonotype appeared a single time. A read error may explain this, as a much larger clone is one base away. As the CDR3 is not closed by the conserved phenylalanine or tryptophan, this likely results from a read error. This sequence joins TRBV28 and TRBJ2-7; 7 bases agree with TRBD2. The CDR3 length is 16 residues. From germline, CDR1 is MDHEN and CDR2 SYDVKM. Here the CDR3 DNA reads TGTGCCAGCAGTCCCCCCCCTGGAGCGGGGACCTACGAACAGTACTAC. Its translation: CASSPPPGAGTYEQYY.

This clonotype was found many times. The chain uses TRBV7-2 and TRBJ1-1; TRBD1 aligns across 10 bases. After removal of 2 bases from V and 5 bases from J, the junction contained 14 bases not matched to a gene. From germline, CDR1 is SGHTA and CDR2 FQGNSA. The CDR3 runs to 18 residues. The CDR3 DNA is TGTGCCAGCAGCTTATTGCCTATGGGACAGGGGCTTTTAACTGAAGCTTTCTTT. Its translation: CASSLLPMGQGLLTEAFF.

This clonotype was picked up many times. V and J are TRBV4-1 and TRBJ2-5; D not resolved. V gave up 3 bases and J gave up 9 bases, with 17 bases separating them. Germline loops: CDR1 MGHRA, CDR2 YSYEKL. The CDR3 is 14 residues long. CDR3 sequence (DNA): TGCGCCAGCAGCCAGTCCCCCCTGTCGGACGCCCAGTACTTC. Protein product: CASSQSPLSDAQYF.